This T cell receptor (beta chain) was sequenced for a study of Ad26.COV2.S vaccination and SARS-CoV-2 variants. For the study at large: As a participant in COV1001, the donor was in the Ad26.COV2.S trial arm. Ad26.COV2.S shots went into the muscle once or twice, 56 days apart.

Notes on this clone: Its antigen is undetermined.

Specified treatment: about 20 received Ad26.COV2.S at low or high dose, single or two shots; 5 received placebo; per-sample allocation not given. All samples were drawn on day 63, counting from the first vaccine or placebo injection. The germline gives CDR1 KGHDR, CDR2 SFDVKD. The CDR3 is 16 residues long. The germline V and J ends were trimmed by 11 bases and 0 bases, with 19 bases remaining between them. Some clones are missing from TCRdb's copy, which holds only in-frame ones; the method was immunoSEQ multiplex PCR. The table shows hundreds of thousands of clones, with more than 75% occurring only once. Study findings and constraints: Breadth and depth estimates from TCRs may understate total T cell responses.

This specimen was peripheral blood, taken in a trial of Ad26.COV2.S vaccine versus placebo. The sequence came from a person between 18 and 59 years old who received the Ad26.COV2.S COVID-19 vaccine or a placebo. The chain carries TRBV24-1 and TRBJ2-1; tentatively, D is TRBD1 (6 bases). CDR3 amino acids: CAKDSGHIFSYNEQFF. The CDR3 DNA reads TGTGCCAAAGACTCGGGACATATTTTCTCCTACAATGAGCAGTTCTTC.